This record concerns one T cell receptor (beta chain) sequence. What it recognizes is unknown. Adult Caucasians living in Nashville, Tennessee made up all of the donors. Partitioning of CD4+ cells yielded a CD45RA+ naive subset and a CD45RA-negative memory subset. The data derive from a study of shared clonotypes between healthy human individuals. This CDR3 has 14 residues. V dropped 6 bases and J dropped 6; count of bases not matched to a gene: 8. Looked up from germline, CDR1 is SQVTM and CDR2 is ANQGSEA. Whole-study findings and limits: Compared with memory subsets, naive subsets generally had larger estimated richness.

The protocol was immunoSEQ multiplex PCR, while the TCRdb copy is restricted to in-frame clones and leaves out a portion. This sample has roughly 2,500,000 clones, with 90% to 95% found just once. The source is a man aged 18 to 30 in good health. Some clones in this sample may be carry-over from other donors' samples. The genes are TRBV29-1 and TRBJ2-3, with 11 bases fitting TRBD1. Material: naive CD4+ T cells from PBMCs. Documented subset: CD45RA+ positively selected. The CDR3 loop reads CSVGGTGGPDTQYF. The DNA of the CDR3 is TGCAGCGTAGGCGGGACAGGGGGGCCGGATACGCAGTATTTT.